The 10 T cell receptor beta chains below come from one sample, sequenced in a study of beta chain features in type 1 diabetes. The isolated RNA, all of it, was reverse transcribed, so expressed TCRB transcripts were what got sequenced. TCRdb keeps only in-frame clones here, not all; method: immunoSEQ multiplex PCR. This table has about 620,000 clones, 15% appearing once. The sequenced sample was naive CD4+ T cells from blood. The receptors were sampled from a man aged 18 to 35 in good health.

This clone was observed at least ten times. CDR3 amino acids: CASSTQGFEQFF. The CDR3 DNA follows: TGTGCCAGCAGCACACAGGGATTCGAGCAGTTCTTC. The chain combines TRBV7-2 with TRBJ2-1; the D gene is possibly TRBD1 (6 bases). The length of the CDR3 is 12 residues. Per the germline V gene, CDR1 is SGHTA and CDR2 is FQGNSA. Trimming cost V 5 bases and J 10 bases, with 12 bases left between them.

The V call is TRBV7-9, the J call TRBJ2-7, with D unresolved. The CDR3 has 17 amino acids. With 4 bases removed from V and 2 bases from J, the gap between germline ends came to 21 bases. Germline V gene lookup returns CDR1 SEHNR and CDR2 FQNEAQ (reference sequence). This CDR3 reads CASSSSRTGDATYEQYF. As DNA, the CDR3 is TGTGCCAGCAGCTCATCAAGGACGGGCGATGCTACCTACGAGCAGTACTTC.

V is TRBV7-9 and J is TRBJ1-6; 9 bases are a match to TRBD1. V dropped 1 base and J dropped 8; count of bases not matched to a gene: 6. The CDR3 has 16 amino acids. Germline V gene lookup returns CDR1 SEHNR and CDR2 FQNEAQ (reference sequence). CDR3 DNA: TGTGCCAGCAGCTTAGTATTATGGACAGGGGATTCACCCCTCCACTTT. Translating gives CASSLVLWTGDSPLHF.

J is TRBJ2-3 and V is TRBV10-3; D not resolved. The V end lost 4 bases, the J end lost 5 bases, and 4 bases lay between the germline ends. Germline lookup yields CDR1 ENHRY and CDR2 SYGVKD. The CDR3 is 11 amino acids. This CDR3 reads CAISAGDTQYF. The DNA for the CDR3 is TGTGCCATCAGTGCAGGAGATACGCAGTATTTT.

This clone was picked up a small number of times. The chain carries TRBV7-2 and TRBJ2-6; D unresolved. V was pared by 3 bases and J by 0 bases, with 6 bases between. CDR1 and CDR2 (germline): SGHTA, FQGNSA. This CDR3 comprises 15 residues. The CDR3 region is CASSFVSSGANVLTF. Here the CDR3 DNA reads TGTGCCAGCAGCTTCGTTTCCTCTGGGGCCAACGTCCTGACTTTC.

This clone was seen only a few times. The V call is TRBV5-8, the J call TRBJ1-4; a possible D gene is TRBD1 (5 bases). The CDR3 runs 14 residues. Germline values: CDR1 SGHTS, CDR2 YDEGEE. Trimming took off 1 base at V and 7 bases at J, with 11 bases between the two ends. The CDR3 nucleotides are TGTGCCAGCAGCTTGCGAGGGGTTCCTGAAAAACTGTTTTTT. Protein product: CASSLRGVPEKLFF.

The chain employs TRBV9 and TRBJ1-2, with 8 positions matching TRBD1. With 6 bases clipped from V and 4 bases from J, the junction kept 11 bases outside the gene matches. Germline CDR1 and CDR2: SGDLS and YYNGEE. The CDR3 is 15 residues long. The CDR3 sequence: CASTTAGTGAYGYTF. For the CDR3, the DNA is TGTGCCAGCACAACAGCGGGGACAGGCGCCTATGGCTACACCTTC.

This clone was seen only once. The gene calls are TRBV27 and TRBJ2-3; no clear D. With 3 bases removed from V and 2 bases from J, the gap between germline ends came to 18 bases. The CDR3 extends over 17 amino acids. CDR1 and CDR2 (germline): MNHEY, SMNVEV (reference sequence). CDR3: CASSFKRYNEYTDTQYF. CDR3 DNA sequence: TGTGCCAGCAGTTTCAAACGATATAATGAGTACACAGATACGCAGTATTTT.

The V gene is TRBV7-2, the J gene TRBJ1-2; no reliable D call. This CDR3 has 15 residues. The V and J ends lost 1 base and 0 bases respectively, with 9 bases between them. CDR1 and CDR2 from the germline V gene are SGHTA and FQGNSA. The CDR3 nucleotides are TGTGCCAGCAGCTTAGAGGTCCGAGCTAACTATGGCTACACCTTC. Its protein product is CASSLEVRANYGYTF.

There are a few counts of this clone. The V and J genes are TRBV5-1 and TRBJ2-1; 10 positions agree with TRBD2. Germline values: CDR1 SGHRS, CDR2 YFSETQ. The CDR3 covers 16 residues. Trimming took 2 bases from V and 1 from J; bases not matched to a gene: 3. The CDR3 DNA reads TGCGCCAGCAGCTTCCTAGCGGGAGTATCCTACAATGAGCAGTTCTTC. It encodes CASSFLAGVSYNEQFF.